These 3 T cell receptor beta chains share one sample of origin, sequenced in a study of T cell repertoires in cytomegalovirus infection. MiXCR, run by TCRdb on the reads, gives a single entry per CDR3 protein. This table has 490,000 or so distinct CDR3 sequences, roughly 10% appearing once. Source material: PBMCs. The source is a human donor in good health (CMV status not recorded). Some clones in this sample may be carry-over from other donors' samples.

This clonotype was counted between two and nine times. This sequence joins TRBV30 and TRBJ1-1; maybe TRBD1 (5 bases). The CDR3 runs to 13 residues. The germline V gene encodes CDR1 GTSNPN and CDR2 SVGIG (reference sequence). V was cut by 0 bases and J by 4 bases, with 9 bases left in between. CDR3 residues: CAWSVGGGTEAFF. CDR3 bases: TGTGCCTGGAGTGTAGGTGGGGGCACTGAAGCTTTCTTT.

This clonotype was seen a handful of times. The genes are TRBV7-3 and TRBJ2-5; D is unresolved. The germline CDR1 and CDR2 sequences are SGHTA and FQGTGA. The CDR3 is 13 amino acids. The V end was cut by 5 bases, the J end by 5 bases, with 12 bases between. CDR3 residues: CASSEQLGETQYF. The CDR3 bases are TGTGCCAGCAGCGAACAGTTGGGCGAGACCCAGTACTTC. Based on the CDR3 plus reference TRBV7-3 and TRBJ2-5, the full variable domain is GAGVSQTPSNKVTEKGKYVELRCDPISGHTALYWYRQSLGQGPEFLIYFQGTGAADDSGLPNDRFFAVRPEGSVSTLKIQRTERGDSAVYLCASSEQLGETQYFGPGTRLLVL.

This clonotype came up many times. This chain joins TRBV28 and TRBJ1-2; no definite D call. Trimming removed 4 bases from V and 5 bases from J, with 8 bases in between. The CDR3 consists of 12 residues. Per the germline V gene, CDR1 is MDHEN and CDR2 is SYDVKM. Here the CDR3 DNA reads TGTGCCAGCAGTTCCGGTGATTATGGCTACACCTTC. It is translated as CASSSGDYGYTF.